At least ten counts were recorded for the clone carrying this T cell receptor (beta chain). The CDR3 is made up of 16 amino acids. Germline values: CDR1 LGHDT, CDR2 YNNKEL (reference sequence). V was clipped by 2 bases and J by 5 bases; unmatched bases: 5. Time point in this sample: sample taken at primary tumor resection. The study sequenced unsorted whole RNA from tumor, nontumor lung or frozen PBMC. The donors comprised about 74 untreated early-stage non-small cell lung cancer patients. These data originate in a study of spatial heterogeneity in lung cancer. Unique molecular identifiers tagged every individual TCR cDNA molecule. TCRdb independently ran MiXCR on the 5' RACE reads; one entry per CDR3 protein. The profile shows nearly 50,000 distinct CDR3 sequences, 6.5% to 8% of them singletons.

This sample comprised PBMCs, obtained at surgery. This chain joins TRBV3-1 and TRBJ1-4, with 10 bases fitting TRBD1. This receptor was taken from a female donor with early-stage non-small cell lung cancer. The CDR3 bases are TGTGCCAGCAGCCAAACCGGGACAGGGGTAAATGAAAAACTGTTTTTT. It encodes CASSQTGTGVNEKLFF.